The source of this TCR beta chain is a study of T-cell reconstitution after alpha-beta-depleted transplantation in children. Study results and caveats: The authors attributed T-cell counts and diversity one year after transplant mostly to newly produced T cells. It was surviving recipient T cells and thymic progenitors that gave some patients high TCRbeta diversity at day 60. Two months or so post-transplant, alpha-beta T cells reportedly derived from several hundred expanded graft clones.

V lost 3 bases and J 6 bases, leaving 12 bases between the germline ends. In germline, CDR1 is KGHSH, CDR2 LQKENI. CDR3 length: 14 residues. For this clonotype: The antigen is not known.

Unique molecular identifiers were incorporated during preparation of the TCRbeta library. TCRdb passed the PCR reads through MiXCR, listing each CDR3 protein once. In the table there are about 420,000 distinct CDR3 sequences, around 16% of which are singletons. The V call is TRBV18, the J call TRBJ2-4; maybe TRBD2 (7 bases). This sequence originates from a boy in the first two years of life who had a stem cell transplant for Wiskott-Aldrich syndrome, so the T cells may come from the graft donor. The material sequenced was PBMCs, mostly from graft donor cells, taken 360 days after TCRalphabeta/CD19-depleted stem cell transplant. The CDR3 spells CASSPRGAPNIQYF. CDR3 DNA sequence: TGTGCCAGCTCACCCCGGGGGGCCCCAAACATTCAGTACTTC.